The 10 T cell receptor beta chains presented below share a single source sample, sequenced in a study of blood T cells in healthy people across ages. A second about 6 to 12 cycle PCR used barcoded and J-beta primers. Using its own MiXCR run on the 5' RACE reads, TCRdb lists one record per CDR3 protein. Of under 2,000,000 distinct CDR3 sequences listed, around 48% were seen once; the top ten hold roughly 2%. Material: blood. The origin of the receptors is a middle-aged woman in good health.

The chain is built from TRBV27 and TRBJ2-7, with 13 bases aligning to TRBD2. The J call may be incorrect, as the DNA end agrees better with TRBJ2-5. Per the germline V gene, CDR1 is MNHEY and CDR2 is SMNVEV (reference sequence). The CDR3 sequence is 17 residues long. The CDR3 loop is CASRLRTSGGLRETQYF. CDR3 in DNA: TGTGCCAGCAGACTGAGGACTAGCGGGGGTCTCCGGGAGACCCAGTACTTC.

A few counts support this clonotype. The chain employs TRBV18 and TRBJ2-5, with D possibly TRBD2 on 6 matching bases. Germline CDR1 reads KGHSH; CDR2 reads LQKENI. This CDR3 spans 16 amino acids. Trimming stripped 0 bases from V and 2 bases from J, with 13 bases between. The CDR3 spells CASSPPSGRQQETQYF. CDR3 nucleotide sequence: TGTGCCAGCTCACCACCATCCGGGAGACAACAAGAGACCCAGTACTTC.

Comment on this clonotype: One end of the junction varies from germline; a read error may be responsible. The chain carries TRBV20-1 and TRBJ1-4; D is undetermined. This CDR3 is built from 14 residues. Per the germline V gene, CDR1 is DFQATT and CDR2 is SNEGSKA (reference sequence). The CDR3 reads CSAREGTTNEKLFF. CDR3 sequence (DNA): TGCAGTGCTAGGGAGGGAACAACTAACGAAAAACTGTTTTTT.

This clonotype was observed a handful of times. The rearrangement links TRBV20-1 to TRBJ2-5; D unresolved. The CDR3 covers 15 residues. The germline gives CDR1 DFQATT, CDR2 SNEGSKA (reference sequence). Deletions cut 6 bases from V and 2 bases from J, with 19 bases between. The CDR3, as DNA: TGCAGTGCCCGACCCCCGCGCGGCCCTCAAGAGACCCAGTACTTC. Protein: CSARPPRGPQETQYF.

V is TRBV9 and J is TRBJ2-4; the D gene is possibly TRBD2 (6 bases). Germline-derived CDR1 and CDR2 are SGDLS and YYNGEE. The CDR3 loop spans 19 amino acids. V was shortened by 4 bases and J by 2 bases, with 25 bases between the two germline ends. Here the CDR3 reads CASSPNYQGGVWSKNIQYF. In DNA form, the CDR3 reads TGTGCCAGCAGCCCCAATTATCAGGGAGGCGTTTGGTCCAAAAACATTCAGTACTTC.

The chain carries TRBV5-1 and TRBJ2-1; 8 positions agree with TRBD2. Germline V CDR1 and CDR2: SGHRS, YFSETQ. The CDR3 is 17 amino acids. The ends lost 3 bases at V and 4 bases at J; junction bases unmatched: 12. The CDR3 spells CASSSGRTSPDYNEQFF. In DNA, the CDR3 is TGCGCCAGCAGCTCCGGGAGGACTAGCCCGGATTACAATGAGCAGTTCTTC.

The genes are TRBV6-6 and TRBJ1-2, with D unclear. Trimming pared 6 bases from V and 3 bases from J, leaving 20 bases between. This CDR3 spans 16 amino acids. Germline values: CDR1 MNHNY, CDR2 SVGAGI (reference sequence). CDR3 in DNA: TGTGCCAGCAGGCCTGATTCGGCAGGCGGGGACTATGGCTACACCTTC. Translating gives CASRPDSAGGDYGYTF.

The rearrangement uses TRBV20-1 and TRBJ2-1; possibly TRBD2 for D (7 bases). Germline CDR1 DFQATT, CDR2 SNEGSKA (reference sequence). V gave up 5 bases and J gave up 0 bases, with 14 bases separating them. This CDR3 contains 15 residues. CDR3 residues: CSAPGGGGSYNEQFF. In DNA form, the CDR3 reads TGCAGTGCTCCTGGAGGGGGGGGCTCCTACAATGAGCAGTTCTTC.

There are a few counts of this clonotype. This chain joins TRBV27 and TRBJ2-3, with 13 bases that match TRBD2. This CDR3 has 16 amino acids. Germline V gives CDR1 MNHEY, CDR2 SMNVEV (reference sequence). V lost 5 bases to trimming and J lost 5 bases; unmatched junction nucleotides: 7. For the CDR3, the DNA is TGTGCCAGCAGTCCCTGGACTAGCGGGGGACAAGATACGCAGTATTTT. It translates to CASSPWTSGGQDTQYF.

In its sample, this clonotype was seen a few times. This chain's CDR3 is CASSQDFLAGITDTQYF. The CDR3 DNA reads TGTGCCAGCAGCCAAGATTTCCTAGCGGGGATCACAGATACGCAGTATTTT. The chain carries TRBV14 and TRBJ2-3; TRBD2 aligns across 9 bases. Germline lookup yields CDR1 SGHDN and CDR2 FVKESK. V dropped 0 bases and J dropped 2; count of bases not matched to a gene: 6. CDR3 length: 17 residues.